This T cell receptor (beta chain) is drawn from a study of early T cells in non-severe SARS-CoV-2 infection. Study as a whole: Chains from this unsorted whole-blood bulk RNA could not be paired.

Attached unique molecular identifiers marked individual cDNA molecules. TCRdb fed the 5' RACE reads into MiXCR, producing one record per CDR3 protein. The table lists approximately 34,000 distinct CDR3 sequences, 5% to 6% of them singletons. V was pared by 3 bases and J by 0 bases, with 4 bases of the junction left unmatched. This CDR3 has 15 residues. Germline V gives CDR1 KGHSH, CDR2 LQKENI. The sample was whole blood, taken at baseline. The TCR comes from an adult who was a healthcare worker with PCR-confirmed SARS-CoV-2 infection or an uninfected control (not recorded which). V is TRBV18 and J is TRBJ1-2; 7 bases fit TRBD1. In DNA form, the CDR3 reads TGTGCCAGCTCACCTGGACAGGAAGCTAACTATGGCTACACCTTC. Residues: CASSPGQEANYGYTF.